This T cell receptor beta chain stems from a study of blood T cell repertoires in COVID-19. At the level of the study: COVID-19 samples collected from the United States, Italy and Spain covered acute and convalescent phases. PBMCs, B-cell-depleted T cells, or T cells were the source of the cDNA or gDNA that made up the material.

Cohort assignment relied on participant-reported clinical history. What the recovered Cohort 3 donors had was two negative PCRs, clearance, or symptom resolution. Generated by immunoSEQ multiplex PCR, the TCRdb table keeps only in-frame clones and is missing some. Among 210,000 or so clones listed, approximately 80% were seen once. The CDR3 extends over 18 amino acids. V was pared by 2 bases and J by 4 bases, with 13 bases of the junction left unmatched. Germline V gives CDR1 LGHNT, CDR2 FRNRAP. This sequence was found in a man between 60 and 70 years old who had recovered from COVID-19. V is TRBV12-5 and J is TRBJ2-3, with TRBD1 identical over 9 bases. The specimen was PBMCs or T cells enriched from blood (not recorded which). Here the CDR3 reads CASGLFLLRDRAADTQYF. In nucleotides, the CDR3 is TGTGCTAGTGGTTTGTTCCTCCTCAGGGACAGGGCGGCAGATACGCAGTATTTT.